The present TCR beta chain was sequenced within a study of T cell repertoires in cytomegalovirus infection. Study-wide results and caveats: The ex vivo response was dominated by HLA-C-restricted CMV-specific TCR beta clonotypes.

Via MiXCR, TCRdb re-called the reads, giving one row per CDR3 protein. Here the sample spans 350,000 to 550,000 distinct CDR3 sequences, approximately 30% being singletons. Germline CDR1 reads SGHTA; CDR2 reads FQGNSA. There are 14 residues in the CDR3. V was pared by 7 bases and J by 2 bases, with 12 bases between. This clonotype was counted at least ten times. The antigen is not known. The sample was PBMCs. The chain couples TRBV7-2 to TRBJ1-5; D is undetermined. The clonotype originates from a human donor in good health (CMV status not recorded). Some clones in this sample may be carry-over from other donors' samples. The CDR3 bases are TGTGCCAGCACCGTTGGCGGCCGCAATCAGCCCCAGCATTTT. It specifies CASTVGGRNQPQHF. The whole variable domain, remainder taken from reference TRBV7-2 and TRBJ1-5, is GAGVSQSPSNKVTEKGKDVELRCDPISGHTALYWYRQSLGQGLEFLIYFQGNSAPDKSGLPSDRFSAERTGGSVSTLTIQRTQQEDSAVYLCASTVGGRNQPQHFGDGTRLSIL.